This T cell receptor (beta chain) was identified in a study of CD8 T cells in Susac syndrome (dated by TCRdb to the late 2010s). Concerning the study at large: Among the sequenced Susac syndrome patients, over five had clinically active disease and 8 or 9 were in clinical remission. At blood withdrawal, Susac syndrome patients were therapy-naive, treated with corticosteroids (with IVIg additionally given to some), or treated with IVIg alone. Whether CD8+ T cell activation and differentiation in Susac syndrome was antigen driven was tested using repertoire sequencing. CD8+ T cell repertoire clonality was compared between 11 to 12 healthy donors, around 14 Susac syndrome patients and some 15 multiple sclerosis patients.

Peripheral blood CD8+ and CD4+ T cells from healthy donors, Susac syndrome patients and multiple sclerosis patients were profiled using high-throughput TCR beta sequencing. The Susac syndrome patients fulfilled recently defined diagnostic criteria for definite or probable disease. Bulk CD8+ and CD4+ T cells were purified by magnetic negative isolation, whereas CD8+ TEMRA cells were enriched by FACS. Blood was collected in EDTA tubes and processed within 24 hours, with PBMCs isolated through density gradient centrifugation. PBMCs destined for TCR sequencing were cryopreserved in liquid nitrogen and later thawed in a 37 °C water bath. A purity of at least 90% was achieved for sorted or isolated CD4+, CD8+ and CD8+ TEMRA cells. RNA was extracted using the RNeasy kit, and about 0.5 to 1 ug of the RNA was reverse transcribed with random hexamers. The immunoSEQ multiplex PCR assay, covering 54 Vbeta and 13 Jbeta segments, was used to amplify TCR beta CDR3 regions. Bias from PCR amplification was corrected by using a synthetic template baseline for primer optimization and for computational correction. Under the source paper's analysis protocol: Reads were annotated to V, D and J genes according to IMGT and were analyzed with immunoSEQ Analyzer, with only productive sequences retained. Clonality was calculated as one minus the Shannon entropy normalized by log2 of the number of productive unique sequences. For each patient and control, public and private clones were evaluated within the 100 most prevalent clones. A clone was defined as Susac-specific if it was absent from the healthy and MS cohorts, from some 1,100 published viral clones and from other ImmuneACCESS disease sequences. The public sequencing data were trimmed at Q25 with fastp and processed into clonotypes with MiXCR by TCRdb, which kept only in-frame beta chains. One record per CDR3 amino acid sequence lists the most common genes and DNA. The V and J calls were determined by TCRdb, not by the authors. For this sample the table gives 50,000 to 55,000 distinct CDR3 sequences, of which around 93% were detected only once. Clones ranked in the top ten supply about 0.75% of the sample.

According to the germline V gene, CDR1 reads MDHEN and CDR2 reads SYDVKM. The CDR3 goes from the cysteine to the phenylalanine over 15 residues. Only the CDR3 DNA stays, 45 bases, in frame from base 1. The trim is 5 bases for V and 4 bases for J, with a gap of 18 bases between the germline ends. On the study overall, not on this receptor specifically: In the total CD8+ and CD8+ TEMRA repertoires, 15 to 20 and five Susac-specific public clones, respectively, were identified. Clonal expansion was seen in Susac syndrome CD8+ repertoires, peaking in CD8+ TEMRA cells and being greater in clinically active patients than in remitting ones. The TCR sequencing and HLA analysis was acknowledged to have included a relatively small number of individuals.

In the case of this clonotype: Its recognized antigen is unknown. No base-level quality is on record; no much larger clone is a single base apart.

The V and J segments used are TRBV28 and TRBJ2-7, and perhaps TRBD2 as D gene, on 7 matching bases. Sequencing was done on a sample of CD8+ T cells from PBMCs. The sequence was collected from a human donor with Susac syndrome. The DNA is as follows: TGTGCCAGCAGTACCAGACGGGGGGCAGAATACGAGCAGTACTTC. This gives the protein CASSTRRGAEYEQYF.